This TCR beta chain was sequenced for a study of CXCR3-negative and CXCR3-positive naive CD8 T cells. The naive CD8+ gate required CD45RO-CCR7+CD27+CD95- phenotype. About this clonotype itself: Its antigen is not identified.

This CDR3 has 18 residues. Germline V gene sequence: CDR1 SGHTA, CDR2 FQGNSA. Study observations and caveats: Naive cells that were CXCR3-negative or CXCR3-positive used TRBV-TRBJ genes alike, while memory cells diverged. Greater hydrophobicity was found in TRB CDR3s of CXCR3-positive naive cells than of CXCR3-negative naive cells. Comparably high diversity was seen in both naive subsets, and much lower diversity in memory CD8+ cells.

Carrying UMI labels, the TRB cDNA libraries were prepared through 5' RACE. TCRdb reprocessed the 5' RACE reads and stores each CDR3 protein as one record, lacking DNA. This sample contains some 150,000 distinct CDR3 sequences. Material: naive CXCR3+ CD8+ T cells from blood. The subset here: CD45RO-CCR7+CD27+CD95- naive CD8+ T cells expressing CXCR3 (TNR3+). The chain couples TRBV7-2 to TRBJ2-7; the TCRdb D gene call, TRBD1, has no DNA to confirm it. This receptor was taken from a human donor in good health. Some clones in this sample may be carry-over from other donors' samples. The CDR3 spells CVSSLTTGGAYSSYEQYF.